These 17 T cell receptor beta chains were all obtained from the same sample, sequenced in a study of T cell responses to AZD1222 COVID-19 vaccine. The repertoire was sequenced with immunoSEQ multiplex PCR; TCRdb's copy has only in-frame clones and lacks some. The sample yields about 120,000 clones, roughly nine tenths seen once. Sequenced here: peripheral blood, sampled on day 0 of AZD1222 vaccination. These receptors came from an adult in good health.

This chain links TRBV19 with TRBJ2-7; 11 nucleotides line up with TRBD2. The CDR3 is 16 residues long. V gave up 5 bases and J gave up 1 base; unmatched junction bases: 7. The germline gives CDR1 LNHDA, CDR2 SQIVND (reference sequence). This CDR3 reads CASSFAGTSGSYEQYF. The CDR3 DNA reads TGTGCCAGTAGTTTCGCCGGGACTAGCGGTTCCTACGAGCAGTACTTC.

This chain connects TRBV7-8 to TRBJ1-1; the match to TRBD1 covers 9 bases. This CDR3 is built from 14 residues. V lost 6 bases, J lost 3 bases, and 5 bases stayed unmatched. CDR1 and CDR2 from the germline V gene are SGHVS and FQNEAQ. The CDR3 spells CASSSQGADTEAFF. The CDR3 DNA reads TGTGCCAGCAGTTCACAGGGGGCGGACACTGAAGCTTTCTTT.

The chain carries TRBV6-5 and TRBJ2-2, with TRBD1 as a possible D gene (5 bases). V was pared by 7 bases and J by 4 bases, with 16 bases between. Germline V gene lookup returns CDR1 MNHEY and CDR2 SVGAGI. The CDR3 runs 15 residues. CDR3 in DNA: TGTGCCAGCATAGTCTCGGCAGGGTCCACCGGGGAGCTGTTTTTT. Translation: CASIVSAGSTGELFF.

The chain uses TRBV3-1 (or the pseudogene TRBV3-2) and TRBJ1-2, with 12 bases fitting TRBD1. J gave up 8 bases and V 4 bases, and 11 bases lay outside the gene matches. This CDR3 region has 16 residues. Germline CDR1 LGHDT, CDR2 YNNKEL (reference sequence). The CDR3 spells CASSRSGGQGAVGYTF. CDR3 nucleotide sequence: TGTGCCAGCAGCCGATCAGGGGGACAGGGGGCCGTCGGCTACACCTTC.

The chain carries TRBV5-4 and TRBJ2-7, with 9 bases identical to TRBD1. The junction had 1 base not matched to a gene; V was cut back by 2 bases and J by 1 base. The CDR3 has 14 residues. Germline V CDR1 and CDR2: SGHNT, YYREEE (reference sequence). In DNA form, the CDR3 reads TGTGCCAGCAGCTTACAGGGGGCTTCCTACGAGCAGTACTTC. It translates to CASSLQGASYEQYF.

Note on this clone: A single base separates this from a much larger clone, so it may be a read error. The CDR3 sequence: CASSPGTDYGYTF. As DNA, the CDR3 is TGTGCCAGCAGCCCTGGGACAGACTATGGCTACACCTTC. The chain carries TRBV7-9 and TRBJ1-2; 7 bases fit TRBD1. Germline CDR1 is SEHNR and CDR2 is FQNEAQ (reference sequence). The J segment lost 3 bases and the V segment lost 5 bases, leaving 3 bases of the junction unmatched. The CDR3 has 13 amino acids.

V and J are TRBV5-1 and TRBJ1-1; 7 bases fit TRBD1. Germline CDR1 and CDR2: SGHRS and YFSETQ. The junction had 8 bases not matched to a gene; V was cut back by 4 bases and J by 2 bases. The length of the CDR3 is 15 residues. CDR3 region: CASSTGTVINTEAFF. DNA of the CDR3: TGCGCCAGCAGCACCGGGACAGTCATAAACACTGAAGCTTTCTTT.

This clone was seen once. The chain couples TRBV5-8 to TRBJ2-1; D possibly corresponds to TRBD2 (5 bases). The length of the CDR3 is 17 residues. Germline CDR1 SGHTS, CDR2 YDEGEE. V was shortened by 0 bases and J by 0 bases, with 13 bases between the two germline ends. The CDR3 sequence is CASSLVRAVDSYNEQFF. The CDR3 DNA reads TGTGCCAGCAGCTTGGTAAGAGCGGTAGACTCCTACAATGAGCAGTTCTTC.

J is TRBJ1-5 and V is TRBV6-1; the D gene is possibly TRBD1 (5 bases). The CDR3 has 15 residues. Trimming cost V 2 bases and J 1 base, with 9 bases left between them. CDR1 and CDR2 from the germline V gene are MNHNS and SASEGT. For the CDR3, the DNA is TGTGCCAGCAGTGAACAGGGAGGGAGCAATCAGCCCCAGCATTTT. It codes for CASSEQGGSNQPQHF.

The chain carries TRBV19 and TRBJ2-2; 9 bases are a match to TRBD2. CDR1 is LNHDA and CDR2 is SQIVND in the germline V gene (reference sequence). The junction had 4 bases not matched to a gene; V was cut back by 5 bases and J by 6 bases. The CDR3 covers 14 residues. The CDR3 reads CASSQREAPGELFF. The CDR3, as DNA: TGTGCCAGTAGTCAGCGGGAGGCCCCCGGGGAGCTGTTTTTT.

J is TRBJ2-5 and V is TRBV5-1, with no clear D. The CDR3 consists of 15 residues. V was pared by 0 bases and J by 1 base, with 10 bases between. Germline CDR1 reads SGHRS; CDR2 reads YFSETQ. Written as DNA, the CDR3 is TGCGCCAGCAGCTTGGCCAGTCCAGCCCAAGAGACCCAGTACTTC. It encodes CASSLASPAQETQYF.

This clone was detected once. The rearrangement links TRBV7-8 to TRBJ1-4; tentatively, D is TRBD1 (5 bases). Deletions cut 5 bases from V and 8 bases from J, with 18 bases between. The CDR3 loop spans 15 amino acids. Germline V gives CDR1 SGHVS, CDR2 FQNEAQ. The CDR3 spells CASSPQEGRGEKLFF. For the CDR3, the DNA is TGTGCCAGCAGCCCCCAGGAGGGGAGAGGGGAAAAACTGTTTTTT.

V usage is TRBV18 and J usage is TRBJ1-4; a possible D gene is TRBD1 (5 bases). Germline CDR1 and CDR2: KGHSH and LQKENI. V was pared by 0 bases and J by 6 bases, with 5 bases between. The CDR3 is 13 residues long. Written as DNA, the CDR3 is TGTGCCAGCTCACCACCACAGGATGAAAAACTGTTTTTT. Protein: CASSPPQDEKLFF.

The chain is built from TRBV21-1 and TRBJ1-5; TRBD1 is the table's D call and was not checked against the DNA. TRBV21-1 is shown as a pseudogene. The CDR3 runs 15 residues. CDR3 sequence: CASSNTGLVYQPQHF. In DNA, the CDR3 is TGTGCCAGCAGCAATACAGGGTTAGTGTATCAGCCCCAGCATTTT.

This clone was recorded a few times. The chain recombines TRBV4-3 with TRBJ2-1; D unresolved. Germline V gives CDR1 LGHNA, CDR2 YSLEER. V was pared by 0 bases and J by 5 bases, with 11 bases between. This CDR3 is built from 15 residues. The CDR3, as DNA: TGCGCCAGCAGCCAAGATCGGTTATTCAACAATGAGCAGTTCTTC. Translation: CASSQDRLFNNEQFF.

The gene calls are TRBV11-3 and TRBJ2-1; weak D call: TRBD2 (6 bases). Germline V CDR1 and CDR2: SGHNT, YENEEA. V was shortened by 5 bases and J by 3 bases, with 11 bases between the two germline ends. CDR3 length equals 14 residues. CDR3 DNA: TGTGCCAGCAGCCCCGGGGGTTACTACAATGAGCAGTTCTTC. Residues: CASSPGGYYNEQFF.

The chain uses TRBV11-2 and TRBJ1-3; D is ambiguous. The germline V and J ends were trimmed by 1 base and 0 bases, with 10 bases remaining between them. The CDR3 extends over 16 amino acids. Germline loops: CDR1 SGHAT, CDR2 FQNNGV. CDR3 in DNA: TGTGCCAGCAGCTTAGGGCAGGTGAACTCTGGAAACACCATATATTTT. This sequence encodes CASSLGQVNSGNTIYF. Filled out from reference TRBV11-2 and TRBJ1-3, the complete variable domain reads EAGVAQSPRYKIIEKRQSVAFWCNPISGHATLYWYQQILGQGPKLLIQFQNNGVVDDSQLPKDRFSAERLKGVDSTLKIQPAKLEDSAVYLCASSLGQVNSGNTIYFGEGSWLTVV.